This T cell receptor (beta chain) is drawn from a study of T cell responses to AZD1222 COVID-19 vaccine (dated by TCRdb to the early 2020s). About the full investigation: Because spike-specific TCR depth and breadth did not differ between the two schedules, AZD1222 recipients who got a second dose at roughly 4 weeks were pooled with those who got a second dose at roughly 12 weeks. A total of 233 trial participants underwent TCR sequencing, of whom about 200 had received two doses of AZD1222 and about 26 had received two doses of the MenACWY control vaccine. Enrollment into the trials was organized by age into subgroups of 18-55, 56-69 and 70-plus years, and those subgroups contained about 160, 30 and 59 TCR-sequenced participants, respectively.

Overall study results and their limits: The vaccine-associated CD4 TCRs covered the entire spike protein, and the dominant responses fell in regions 160-218 and 743-854. Reportedly, close to half of the unique spike-specific TCRs recognized epitopes lying outside the regions that are mutated in the B.1.351 and B.1.1.7 variants. Because no samples from the day 14 peak response were available, repertoires could be characterized only after the peak T cell response. Conclusions about previously exposed vaccinees are limited because only five to seven AZD1222 recipients were SARS-CoV-2 seropositive at baseline. A significant rise in spike-specific TCR breadth and depth was observed after two AZD1222 doses relative to day 0 and relative to MenACWY recipients. Most participants were white British and females outnumbered males, and the authors suggested that clonal diversity may have been underestimated. In the small 56-69-year group, the increase in depth fell short of significance, most likely because of low power.

With regard to this clone: The antigen it binds to is not known. Base qualities were left out, and no much larger clone turns up one base away.

The CDR3 regions of human TCRbeta chains were analyzed by immunosequencing. Processing in the source paper ran as follows. Repertoire TCRs were checked for matches against a reference library of SARS-CoV-2-specific TCRs that had been generated using the MIRA antigen-specificity platform. Breadth was defined as the fraction of unique TCRs that were SARS-CoV-2-associated, and depth was defined as the fraction of total T cells that were SARS-CoV-2-associated. Each spike-specific TCR was assigned to its reactive spike region and to a CD4 or CD8 class using the MIRA data. Log10-transformed breadth and depth values were compared by one-way ANOVA with Sidak's multiple comparisons tests. Imported from immuneACCESS, the table was reduced by TCRdb to in-frame sequences with V and J called. These copies leave out some clones; in studies compared against another copy, an unresolved V gene accounts for under half, and the cause of the remainder is not known. Clone size and V and J calls were adopted from that table, with D and trimming inferred from the DNA. Here the sample has some 120,000 clones; around nine tenths occur a single time. The leading ten clones occupy roughly a quarter of the sample.

In the germline V gene, CDR1 corresponds to MNHEY and CDR2 to SVGAGI. Between the V and J ends, shortened by 7 bases and 3 bases respectively, the junction contains 18 bases. The CDR3 contains 15 residues, cysteine and phenylalanine counted. The retained sequence is limited to the CDR3, 45 bases, with the frame set at the first base. Explained via the paper, the time point label denotes: baseline before first vaccination. The vaccinee samples were drawn from two UK trials, COV001 and COV002, one of which was a single-blind randomized controlled phase 2/3 trial testing AZD1222 (ChAdOx1 nCoV-19) in healthy adults. For TCRbeta chain sequencing, PBMC samples were collected from trial participants at day 0 and at day 28 after the second dose.

This TCR was recovered from an adult in good health. The input for sequencing was peripheral blood, taken on day 0 of AZD1222 vaccination. The chain joins TRBV6-5 to TRBJ1-1; D gene: possibly TRBD1, on 5 matching bases. The bases are TGTGCCAGCACCGAAGGTTATGGGGGGGACACTGAAGCTTTCTTT. The encoded protein is CASTEGYGGDTEAFF.